Below, 24 T cell receptor beta chains from the same sample are listed, as sequenced in a study of blood T cell repertoires in COVID-19. Sequencing used immunoSEQ multiplex PCR; TCRdb keeps in-frame clones, though not all of them. Here the sample spans about 140,000 clones, over 80% being singletons. The sequencing sample was made of peripheral blood. Every receptor here comes from a woman aged 45-60 years with acute or convalescent COVID-19.

The chain is built from TRBV2 and TRBJ1-1, with TRBD1 matching 7 bases. Germline V gene lookup returns CDR1 SNHLY and CDR2 FYNNEI. The CDR3 length is 14 residues. The V gene end was trimmed by 6 bases and the J gene end by 4 bases; junction bases not matched to a gene: 8. CDR3 region: CASRVQGSSTEAFF. Here the CDR3 DNA reads TGTGCCAGCAGGGTACAGGGGTCTTCCACTGAAGCTTTCTTT. Drawing the rest from reference TRBV2 and TRBJ1-1, the complete variable domain is EPEVTQTPSHQVTQMGQEVILRCVPISNHLYFYWYRQILGQKVEFLVSFYNNEISEKSEIFDDQFSVERPDGSNFTLKIRSTKLEDSAMYFCASRVQGSSTEAFFGQGTRLTVV.

The V call is TRBV3-1 (or the pseudogene TRBV3-2), the J call TRBJ2-7; D is undetermined. CDR1 and CDR2 from the germline V gene are LGHDT and YNNKEL (reference sequence). The CDR3 covers 12 residues. V lost 1 base and J 7 bases, leaving 8 bases between the germline ends. The CDR3 reads CASSQARREQYF. DNA of the CDR3: TGTGCCAGCAGCCAAGCCAGGCGTGAGCAGTACTTC.

The chain has TRBV6-6 and TRBJ1-5; D is possibly TRBD1 (6 bases). Deletions cut 6 bases from V and 2 bases from J, with 14 bases between. The CDR3 sequence is 15 residues long. Germline values: CDR1 MNHNY, CDR2 SVGAGI (reference sequence). The chain's CDR3 is CASSHTGQGNQPQHF. The CDR3 DNA is TGTGCCAGCAGCCATACAGGGCAGGGCAATCAGCCCCAGCATTTT.

This clone showed up just once. The V gene is TRBV4-1, the J gene TRBJ1-2, with D uncertain. Germline lookup yields CDR1 MGHRA and CDR2 YSYEKL. The CDR3 has 14 residues. Trimming took off 0 bases at V and 5 bases at J, with 10 bases between the two ends. CDR3 sequence (DNA): TGCGCCAGCAGCCAAGAAGCCACGTTGTATGGCTACACCTTC. It specifies CASSQEATLYGYTF.

As for this clone: The final CDR3 position lacks the conserved phenylalanine or tryptophan, pointing to a likely read error. No DNA is shown, since the ends of the CDR3 on it are uncertain; the CDR3 is the one TCRdb lists. This chain joins TRBV6-1 and TRBJ1-1; the D call in the table, TRBD1, was not verified against the DNA. Germline V gene sequence: CDR1 MNHNS, CDR2 SASEGT. The CDR3 spans 12 residues, counting both ends. The CDR3 protein is CASSEANRDRGL.

The rearrangement links TRBV9 to TRBJ2-5; 11 bases are a match to TRBD1. The germline gives CDR1 SGDLS, CDR2 YYNGEE. The trim removed 3 bases at V and 4 bases at J, leaving 8 bases unmatched. This CDR3 spans 16 amino acids. The CDR3 bases are TGTGCCAGCAGCGCTATTTGGACAGGGGGCGGAGAGACCCAGTACTTC. Its translation: CASSAIWTGGGETQYF. The full variable domain, rest sourced from reference TRBV9 and TRBJ2-5, is DSGVTQTPKHLITATGQRVTLRCSPRSGDLSVYWYQQSLDQGLQFLIQYYNGEERAKGNILERFSAQQFPDLHSELNLSSLELGDSALYFCASSAIWTGGGETQYFGPGTRLLVL.

This clone was seen just once. This chain uses TRBV30 with TRBJ2-1; no clear D gene. V was cut by 3 bases and J by 9 bases, with 9 bases left in between. The CDR3 has 11 residues. Germline V CDR1 and CDR2: GTSNPN, SVGIG (reference sequence). This CDR3 reads CAWSARREQFF. For the CDR3, the DNA is TGTGCCTGGAGCGCTAGGCGTGAGCAGTTCTTC.

The chain combines TRBV19 with TRBJ1-2; no clear D gene. The germline V gene encodes CDR1 LNHDA and CDR2 SQIVND (reference sequence). This CDR3 is built from 12 residues. V dropped 4 bases and J dropped 8 bases, with 11 bases sitting between them. CDR3 amino acids: CASSTGLRGYTF. CDR3 DNA sequence: TGTGCCAGTAGTACCGGACTTCGGGGCTACACCTTC.

The chain is built from TRBV5-1 and TRBJ2-7; 7 bases match TRBD1. Germline-derived CDR1 and CDR2 are SGHRS and YFSETQ. V shed 5 bases and J 3 bases; nucleotides not matched to a gene: 5. The CDR3 totals 13 residues. The CDR3 DNA is TGCGCCAGCAGACTCAGGGGGAACTACGAGCAGTACTTC. Translating gives CASRLRGNYEQYF.

In its sample, this clone was seen a few times. Other DNA sequences in this specimen translate into the identical CDR3. This chain uses TRBV15 with TRBJ2-3; TRBD2 matches 10 bases. In germline, CDR1 is LNHNV, CDR2 YYDKDF (reference sequence). CDR3 length equals 16 residues. V shed 1 base and J 2 bases; nucleotides not matched to a gene: 3. CDR3 in DNA: TGTGCCACCAGCAGAGCCGGACTAGCGGACACAGATACGCAGTATTTT. Its protein product is CATSRAGLADTDTQYF.

V and J are TRBV7-2 and TRBJ1-6, with 8 bases identical to TRBD1. Germline V CDR1 and CDR2: SGHTA, FQGNSA. J lost 7 bases, V lost 1 base, and 3 bases had no gene match. The CDR3 contains 15 residues. CDR3 sequence: CASSLGDRSNSPLHF. In DNA, the CDR3 is TGTGCCAGCAGCTTAGGGGACAGGTCAAATTCACCCCTCCACTTT.

The V gene is TRBV6-2 or TRBV6-3, the J gene TRBJ1-1; 7 bases are a match to TRBD1. Germline V gene data show CDR1 as MNHEY and CDR2 as SVGEGT. The CDR3 is 14 amino acids. Losses at the gene ends were 6 bases for V and 5 bases for J; bases not matched to a gene: 9. As DNA, the CDR3 is TGTGCCAGCAGCCGTCAGGGGGGACGGACTGAAGCTTTCTTT. As protein: CASSRQGGRTEAFF.

In this sample, this clone turned up once. The chain combines TRBV6-1 with TRBJ2-1, with 10 bases fitting TRBD1. CDR1 and CDR2 from the germline V gene are MNHNS and SASEGT. This CDR3 comprises 16 residues. The V gene end was trimmed by 4 bases and the J gene end by 3 bases; junction bases not matched to a gene: 6. In DNA form, the CDR3 reads TGTGCCAGCAGTGTTATGACAGGGGGCTTCTACAATGAGCAGTTCTTC. Translating gives CASSVMTGGFYNEQFF.

The rearrangement uses TRBV19 and TRBJ1-4; D possibly corresponds to TRBD1 (6 bases). The CDR3 runs 13 residues. In germline, CDR1 is LNHDA, CDR2 SQIVND (reference sequence). V gave up 2 bases and J gave up 7 bases, with 8 bases separating them. The CDR3 is CASSINRAEKLFF. As DNA, the CDR3 is TGTGCCAGTAGTATAAACAGGGCTGAAAAACTGTTTTTT.

This chain links TRBV5-1 with TRBJ2-3, with 8 bases that match TRBD2. The germline CDR1 and CDR2 sequences are SGHRS and YFSETQ. V gave up 7 bases and J gave up 3 bases; unmatched junction bases: 7. CDR3 length: 14 amino acids. In DNA form, the CDR3 reads TGCGCCAGCTCCCCGGGACTAGAGACAGATACGCAGTATTTT. This codes for CASSPGLETDTQYF.

The chain recombines TRBV5-1 with TRBJ2-2; 8 positions match TRBD1. In germline, CDR1 is SGHRS, CDR2 YFSETQ. The CDR3 has 15 residues. V dropped 5 bases and J dropped 1; count of bases not matched to a gene: 4. CDR3 amino acids: CASSAGTGNTGELFF. CDR3 in DNA: TGCGCCAGCAGTGCCGGGACAGGGAACACCGGGGAGCTGTTTTTT.

This clone was found once. V gene TRBV12-5 combines with J gene TRBJ1-2, with D hard to call. The CDR3 totals 13 residues. CDR1 is LGHNT and CDR2 is FRNRAP in the germline V gene. Between the trimmed V and J ends, which lost 1 base and 4 bases, there was a span of 7 bases. As DNA, the CDR3 is TGTGCTAGTGGTTTGGCCGAAGCCTATGGCTACACCTTC. Its protein is CASGLAEAYGYTF.

The rearrangement joins TRBV11-3 to TRBJ2-5, with a weak D call TRBD2 (5 bases). CDR1 is SGHNT and CDR2 is YENEEA in the germline V gene. The V end lost 2 bases, the J end lost 4 bases, and 14 bases lay between the germline ends. The CDR3 has 15 residues. Written as DNA, the CDR3 is TGTGCCAGCAGCTTAACTAGTGGGGAGTTAGAGACCCAGTACTTC. It translates to CASSLTSGELETQYF.

The chain uses TRBV7-2 and TRBJ1-1; weak D call: TRBD1 (6 bases). There are 13 residues in the CDR3. V was shortened by 2 bases and J by 10 bases, with 14 bases between the two germline ends. The germline CDR1 and CDR2 sequences are SGHTA and FQGNSA. The chain's CDR3 is CASSLNRVHGAFF. DNA of the CDR3: TGTGCCAGCAGCTTAAACAGGGTGCATGGAGCTTTCTTT.

This clone was observed a few times. The chain couples TRBV9 to TRBJ1-6; D might be TRBD1 (5 bases). Trimming took off 5 bases at V and 0 bases at J, with 9 bases between the two ends. CDR1 and CDR2 from the germline V gene are SGDLS and YYNGEE. The CDR3 has 15 amino acids. The CDR3 loop reads CASSRDSSYNSPLHF. CDR3 DNA: TGTGCCAGCAGTCGAGACAGCTCCTATAATTCACCCCTCCACTTT.

CDR3 sequence: CASSDVRTGRDEQYF. DNA of the CDR3: TGTGCCAGCAGTGATGTCAGGACAGGGCGGGACGAGCAGTACTTC. This chain joins TRBV6-1 and TRBJ2-7; 8 bases fit TRBD1. The CDR3 is made up of 15 amino acids. Germline CDR1 reads MNHNS; CDR2 reads SASEGT. Losses at the gene ends were 3 bases for V and 5 bases for J; bases not matched to a gene: 9.

The chain uses TRBV12-3 or TRBV12-4 and TRBJ1-5; weak D call: TRBD1 (6 bases). V lost 6 bases, J lost 5 bases, and 11 bases lay in between. The CDR3 length is 13 residues. The CDR3 is CASRPTGYQPQHF. The CDR3 DNA reads as TGTGCCAGCAGGCCCACAGGGTATCAGCCCCAGCATTTT.

The chain has TRBV4-2 and TRBJ2-3; D is possibly TRBD1 (6 bases). V was pared by 0 bases and J by 5 bases, with 12 bases between. The CDR3 loop spans 15 amino acids. The germline CDR1 and CDR2 sequences are LGHNA and YNFKEQ. CDR3 nucleotides: TGTGCCAGCAGCCAAGATGGACAGAACATAGATACGCAGTATTTT. As protein: CASSQDGQNIDTQYF.

The chain combines TRBV10-3 with TRBJ1-1; tentatively, D is TRBD1 (6 bases). V was pared by 2 bases and J by 3 bases, with 13 bases between. The CDR3 extends over 15 amino acids. Germline CDR1 is ENHRY and CDR2 is SYGVKD. The CDR3 DNA reads as TGTGCCATCAGTGAGACCAAGACAGGAGACACTGAAGCTTTCTTT. Translated, it gives CAISETKTGDTEAFF.